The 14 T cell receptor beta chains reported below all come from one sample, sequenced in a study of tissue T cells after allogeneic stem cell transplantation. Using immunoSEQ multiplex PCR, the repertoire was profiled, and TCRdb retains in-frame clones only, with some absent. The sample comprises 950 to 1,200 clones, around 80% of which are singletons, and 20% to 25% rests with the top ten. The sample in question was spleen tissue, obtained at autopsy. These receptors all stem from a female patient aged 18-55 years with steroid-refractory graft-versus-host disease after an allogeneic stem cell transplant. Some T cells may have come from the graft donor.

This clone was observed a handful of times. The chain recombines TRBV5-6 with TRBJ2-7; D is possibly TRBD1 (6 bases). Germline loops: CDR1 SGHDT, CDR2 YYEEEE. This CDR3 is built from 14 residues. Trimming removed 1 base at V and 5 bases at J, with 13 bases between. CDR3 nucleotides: TGTGCCAGCAGCTTGCGGCAGGGGTTGAACGAGCAGTACTTC. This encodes CASSLRQGLNEQYF.

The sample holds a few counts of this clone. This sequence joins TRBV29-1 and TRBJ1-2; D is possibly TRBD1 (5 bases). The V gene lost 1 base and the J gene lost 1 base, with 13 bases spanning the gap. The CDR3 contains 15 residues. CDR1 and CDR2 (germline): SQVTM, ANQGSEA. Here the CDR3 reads CSVEARTSLNYGYTF. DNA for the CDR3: TGCAGCGTTGAAGCCCGGACATCACTTAACTATGGCTACACCTTC.

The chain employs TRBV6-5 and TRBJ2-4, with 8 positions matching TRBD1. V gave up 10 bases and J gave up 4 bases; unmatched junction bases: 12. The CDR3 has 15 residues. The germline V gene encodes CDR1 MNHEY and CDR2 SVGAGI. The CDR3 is CANAATGATKNIQYF. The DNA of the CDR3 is TGTGCCAATGCCGCGACAGGGGCGACAAAAAACATTCAGTACTTC.

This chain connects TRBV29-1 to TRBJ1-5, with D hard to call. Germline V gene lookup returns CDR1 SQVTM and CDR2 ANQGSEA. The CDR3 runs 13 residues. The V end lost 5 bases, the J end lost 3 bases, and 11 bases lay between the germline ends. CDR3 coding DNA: TGCAGCGTTTATCTCACACTCAATCAGCCCCAGCATTTT. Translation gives CSVYLTLNQPQHF.

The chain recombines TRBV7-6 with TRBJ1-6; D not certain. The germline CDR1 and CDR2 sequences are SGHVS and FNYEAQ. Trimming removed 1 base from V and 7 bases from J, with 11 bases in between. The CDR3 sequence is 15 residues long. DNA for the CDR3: TGTGCCAGCAGCTTAGAAGCAGCAGGAAATTCACCCCTCCACTTT. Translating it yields CASSLEAAGNSPLHF.

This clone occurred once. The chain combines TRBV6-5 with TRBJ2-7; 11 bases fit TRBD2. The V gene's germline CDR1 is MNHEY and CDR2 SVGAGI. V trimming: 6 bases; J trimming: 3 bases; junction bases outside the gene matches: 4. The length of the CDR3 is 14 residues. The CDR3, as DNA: TGTGCCAGCAGCTACGGGACTAGCGGCTACGAGCAGTACTTC. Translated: CASSYGTSGYEQYF.

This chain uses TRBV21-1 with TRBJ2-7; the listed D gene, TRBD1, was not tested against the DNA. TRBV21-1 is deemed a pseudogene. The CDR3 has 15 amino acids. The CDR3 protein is CASSKLTGTLYEQYF. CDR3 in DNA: TGTGCCAGCAGCAAACTGACAGGGACACTCTACGAGCAGTACTTC.

As DNA, the CDR3 is TGTGCCATCAGTGAGCCACGACTAGACGAGCAGTACTTC. Protein sequence: CAISEPRLDEQYF. V usage is TRBV10-3 and J usage is TRBJ2-7; maybe TRBD2 (6 bases). This CDR3 region has 13 residues. Germline-derived CDR1 and CDR2 are ENHRY and SYGVKD. The V end was cut by 2 bases, the J end by 5 bases, with 10 bases between.

The DNA for the CDR3 is TGTGCCAGCAGCCAAGATTGGCTGGGCCTAGCGGGAGAGGAAACAGATACGCAGTATTTT. Protein product: CASSQDWLGLAGEETDTQYF. The genes are TRBV14 and TRBJ2-3; 10 bases are a match to TRBD2. The V gene's germline CDR1 is SGHDN and CDR2 FVKESK. The ends lost 0 bases at V and 3 bases at J; junction bases unmatched: 15. This CDR3 is built from 20 residues.

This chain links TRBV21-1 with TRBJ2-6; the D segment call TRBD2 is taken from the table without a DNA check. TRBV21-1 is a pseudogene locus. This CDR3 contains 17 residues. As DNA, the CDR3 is TGTGCCAGCAGCAAAGAGAAGGGAGGCTCTGGGGCCAACGTCCTGACTTTC. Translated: CASSKEKGGSGANVLTF.

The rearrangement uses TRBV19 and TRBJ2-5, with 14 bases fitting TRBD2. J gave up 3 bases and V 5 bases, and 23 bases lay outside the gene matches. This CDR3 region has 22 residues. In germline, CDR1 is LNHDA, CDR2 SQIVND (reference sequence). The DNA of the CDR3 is TGTGCCAGTAGTTACCCCCGGACTAGCGGGAGGACGGCGAGTTTGGGCAAAGAGACCCAGTACTTC. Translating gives CASSYPRTSGRTASLGKETQYF.

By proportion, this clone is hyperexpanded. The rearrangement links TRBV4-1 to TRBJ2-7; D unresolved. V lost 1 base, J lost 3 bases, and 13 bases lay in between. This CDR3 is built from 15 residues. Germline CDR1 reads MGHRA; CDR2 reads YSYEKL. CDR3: CASSQVSTLLYEQYF. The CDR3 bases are TGCGCCAGCAGCCAAGTAAGTACGCTTCTCTACGAGCAGTACTTC.

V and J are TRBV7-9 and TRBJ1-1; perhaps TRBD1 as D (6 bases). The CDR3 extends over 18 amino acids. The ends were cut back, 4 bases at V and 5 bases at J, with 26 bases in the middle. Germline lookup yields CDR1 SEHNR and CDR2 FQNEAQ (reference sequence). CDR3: CASSSERGGGGGRTEAFF. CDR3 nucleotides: TGTGCCAGCAGCTCAGAGAGGGGGGGCGGAGGAGGGAGGACTGAAGCTTTCTTT.

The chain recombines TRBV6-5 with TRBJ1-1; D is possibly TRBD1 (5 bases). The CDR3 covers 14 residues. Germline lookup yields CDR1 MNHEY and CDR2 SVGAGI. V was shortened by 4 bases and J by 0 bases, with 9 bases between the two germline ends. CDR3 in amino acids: CASSFQGMNTEAFF. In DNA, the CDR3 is TGTGCCAGCAGTTTTCAGGGCATGAACACTGAAGCTTTCTTT.